Below are 26 T cell receptor beta chains sequenced from a single sample in a study of CD8 T cells in Susac syndrome. Reverse transcription of roughly 0.45 to 1 ug RNA was carried out with random hexamers. Via MiXCR, TCRdb re-called the immunoSEQ multiplex PCR reads, giving one row per CDR3 protein. The sample includes about 200,000 distinct CDR3 sequences, 85% to 95% of them seen just once. The sequenced material came from CD4+ T cells from PBMCs. These receptor sequences come from a human donor in good health.

This sequence joins TRBV23-1 and TRBJ1-2; the match to TRBD1 covers 8 bases. TRBV23-1 is placed among ORFs of uncertain function. This CDR3 has 16 residues. The trim removed 2 bases at V and 5 bases at J, leaving 10 bases unmatched. This chain's CDR3 is CASSQDYLTGDYGYTF. The CDR3 nucleotides are TGCGCCAGCAGTCAAGACTACTTGACAGGGGATTATGGCTACACCTTC.

The CDR3 nucleotides are TGCAGCCTTCTGGTCGGAAACACCATATATTTT. Translating it yields CSLLVGNTIYF. V and J are TRBV29-1 and TRBJ1-3; D remains unclear. Per the germline V gene, CDR1 is SQVTM and CDR2 is ANQGSEA. This CDR3 region has 11 residues. V lost 8 bases to trimming and J lost 4 bases, with 9 bases between them.

In DNA, the CDR3 is TGTGCCAGCAGCCCTACCCGGGCCACCTACGAGCAGTACTTC. The encoded protein is CASSPTRATYEQYF. The chain is built from TRBV11-2 and TRBJ2-7; D unresolved. Looked up from germline, CDR1 is SGHAT and CDR2 is FQNNGV. The CDR3 runs 14 residues. V shed 5 bases and J shed 2 bases, with 13 bases lying between them. The entire variable domain, with the rest obtained from reference TRBV11-2 and TRBJ2-7, is as follows: EAGVAQSPRYKIIEKRQSVAFWCNPISGHATLYWYQQILGQGPKLLIQFQNNGVVDDSQLPKDRFSAERLKGVDSTLKIQPAKLEDSAVYLCASSPTRATYEQYFGPGTRLTVT.

The CDR3 nucleotides read TGTGCCACCAGGAGGGACAGGGGATACCAAGAGACCCAGTACTTC. It translates to CATRRDRGYQETQYF. The chain has TRBV15 and TRBJ2-5, with 10 bases identical to TRBD1. Trimming cost V 6 bases and J 0 bases; bases outside gene matches: 4. The CDR3 has 15 residues. Germline CDR1 and CDR2: LNHNV and YYDKDF (reference sequence).

The chain employs TRBV7-6 and TRBJ2-1, with 8 nucleotides matching TRBD1. CDR1 is SGHVS, CDR2 FNYEAQ, per germline. V was pared by 4 bases and J by 9 bases, with 8 bases of the junction left unmatched. CDR3 length: 14 residues. CDR3: CASSWDRLSAEQFF. DNA for the CDR3: TGTGCCAGCAGCTGGGACAGGCTATCGGCTGAGCAGTTCTTC.

This chain connects TRBV10-3 to TRBJ1-1, with TRBD1 identical over 11 bases. V was pared by 3 bases and J by 11 bases, with 14 bases of the junction left unmatched. CDR1 is ENHRY and CDR2 is SYGVKD in the germline V gene. The CDR3 totals 16 residues. The CDR3 loop reads CAISEFGTGGPVVAFF. The DNA of the CDR3 is TGTGCCATCAGTGAATTTGGGACAGGGGGACCCGTGGTTGCTTTCTTT.

The chain joins TRBV19 to TRBJ2-2; D not resolved. V was shortened by 10 bases and J by 6 bases, with 12 bases between the two germline ends. This CDR3 spans 12 amino acids. The germline CDR1 and CDR2 sequences are LNHDA and SQIVND (reference sequence). CDR3 residues: CATSSWPGELFF. The CDR3 DNA reads as TGTGCCACCAGTTCATGGCCCGGGGAGCTGTTTTTT.

The chain carries TRBV9 and TRBJ2-5; D is perhaps TRBD2 (6 bases). The CDR3 contains 16 residues. V gave up 0 bases and J gave up 2 bases, with 14 bases separating them. Germline loops: CDR1 SGDLS, CDR2 YYNGEE. CDR3: CASSVVGSGPQETQYF. CDR3 sequence (DNA): TGTGCCAGCAGCGTAGTTGGTAGCGGACCTCAAGAGACCCAGTACTTC.

This sequence joins TRBV27 and TRBJ1-1; TRBD1 agrees at 8 bases. CDR1 is MNHEY, CDR2 SMNVEV, per germline (reference sequence). The CDR3 is 16 residues long. V was pared by 5 bases and J by 0 bases, with 8 bases of the junction left unmatched. The CDR3 sequence: CASSLYRGRLNTEAFF. DNA for the CDR3: TGTGCCAGCAGTCTCTACAGGGGGAGATTGAACACTGAAGCTTTCTTT.

This clonotype was observed a few times. V usage is TRBV29-1 and J usage is TRBJ2-7; D not resolved. Trimming removed 3 bases at V and 0 bases at J, with 3 bases between. CDR3 length: 11 residues. The germline V gene has CDR1 SQVTM and CDR2 ANQGSEA. CDR3 DNA: TGCAGCGTTGAGGCCTCCTACGAGCAGTACTTC. Amino acids: CSVEASYEQYF.

V usage is TRBV20-1 and J usage is TRBJ2-5; TRBD1 matches 10 bases. Losses at the gene ends were 1 base for V and 2 bases for J; bases not matched to a gene: 4. The germline CDR1 and CDR2 sequences are DFQATT and SNEGSKA (reference sequence). This CDR3 region has 15 residues. The CDR3 nucleotides are TGCAGTGCTAGAGGGGGACAGGGGCCACAAGAGACCCAGTACTTC. Translating it yields CSARGGQGPQETQYF.

The V and J genes are TRBV5-4 and TRBJ2-2, with D possibly TRBD2 on 5 matching bases. The CDR3 has 15 residues. V was cut by 3 bases and J by 1 base, with 10 bases left in between. The germline V gene has CDR1 SGHNT and CDR2 YYREEE (reference sequence). The CDR3 DNA sequence: TGTGCCAGCAGCTCCCCTGGACTGAACACCGGGGAGCTGTTTTTT. Protein sequence: CASSSPGLNTGELFF.

The J gene is TRBJ2-1, the V gene TRBV9; TRBD1 or TRBD2 may be the D gene (5 bases each). The germline V and J ends were trimmed by 0 bases and 0 bases, with 10 bases remaining between them. The CDR3 has 16 amino acids. Germline assignment: CDR1 SGDLS and CDR2 YYNGEE. The DNA of the CDR3 is TGTGCCAGCAGCGTAGGAGGGGCGAGCTCCTACAATGAGCAGTTCTTC. Its translation is CASSVGGASSYNEQFF.

This clonotype occurred once. The J gene is TRBJ1-2, the V gene TRBV29-1; tentatively, D is TRBD1 (5 bases). V was shortened by 4 bases and J by 5 bases, with 8 bases between the two germline ends. In germline, CDR1 is SQVTM, CDR2 ANQGSEA. The CDR3 is 11 amino acids. The CDR3 protein is CSVGQGYGYTF. For the CDR3, the DNA is TGCAGCGTTGGCCAGGGATATGGCTACACCTTC.

The chain recombines TRBV28 with TRBJ1-2; D remains unclear. Germline assignment: CDR1 MDHEN and CDR2 SYDVKM. The V end lost 8 bases, the J end lost 0 bases, and 10 bases lay between the germline ends. This CDR3 has 13 amino acids. CDR3 nucleotides: TGTGCCAGCCTAGACACCACTAACTATGGCTACACCTTC. It translates to CASLDTTNYGYTF.

The gene calls are TRBV3-1 and TRBJ2-5; the match to TRBD1 covers 9 bases. Trimming removed 4 bases from V and 4 bases from J; junction bases left unmatched: 7. In germline, CDR1 is LGHDT, CDR2 YNNKEL (reference sequence). The CDR3 extends over 15 amino acids. CDR3 amino acids: CASSPPGTGIETQYF. In nucleotides, the CDR3 is TGTGCCAGCAGCCCGCCTGGGACAGGGATAGAGACCCAGTACTTC.

This chain joins TRBV20-1 and TRBJ2-2; 11 nucleotides match TRBD2. This CDR3 spans 16 amino acids. CDR1 and CDR2 from the germline V gene are DFQATT and SNEGSKA (reference sequence). The CDR3 nucleotides read TGCAGCGCGACGGGACTAGCGGTTTTCAACACCGGGGAGCTGTTTTTT. Protein sequence: CSATGLAVFNTGELFF.

The chain employs TRBV29-1 and TRBJ1-2; unclear D gene. V was cut by 5 bases and J by 1 base, with 8 bases left in between. The CDR3 is 12 residues long. Germline V lookup: CDR1 SQVTM, CDR2 ANQGSEA. In nucleotides, the CDR3 is TGCAGCGTTTCAGAGCTTAACTATGGCTACACCTTC. Translated: CSVSELNYGYTF.

V usage is TRBV12-3 or TRBV12-4 and J usage is TRBJ1-2; TRBD1 agrees at 8 bases. This CDR3 is 11 amino acids long. The trim removed 7 bases at V and 10 bases at J, leaving 5 bases unmatched. CDR3 sequence reads: CASTAGGDYTF. Here the CDR3 DNA reads TGTGCCAGCACTGCAGGGGGCGACTACACCTTC.

V usage is TRBV5-1 and J usage is TRBJ2-5; D uncertain. The V and J ends lost 7 bases and 1 base respectively, with 8 bases between them. Germline V gene data show CDR1 as SGHRS and CDR2 as YFSETQ. CDR3 length: 12 amino acids. CDR3 sequence: CASSKSQETQYF. The CDR3, as DNA: TGCGCCAGCTCCAAGTCCCAAGAGACCCAGTACTTC.

The rearrangement uses TRBV7-9 and TRBJ1-6; D not resolved. The CDR3 consists of 12 residues. V lost 3 bases and J 8 bases, leaving 5 bases between the germline ends. Germline CDR1 reads SEHNR; CDR2 reads FQNEAQ (reference sequence). The CDR3 nucleotides read TGTGCCAGCAGCTTCGGCGATTCACCCCTCCACTTT. Translated: CASSFGDSPLHF.

The chain links TRBV28 to TRBJ1-1; the D is unclear. Trimming took 8 bases from V and 1 from J, leaving 5 bases between them. This CDR3 comprises 11 residues. In germline, CDR1 is MDHEN, CDR2 SYDVKM. CDR3 amino acids: CASGTNTEAFF. CDR3 DNA sequence: TGTGCCAGCGGTACGAACACTGAAGCTTTCTTT.

In its sample, this clonotype was seen once. The chain uses TRBV29-1 and TRBJ1-1, with TRBD1 matching over 8 bases. This CDR3 region has 14 residues. The V segment lost 7 bases and the J segment 4 bases; nucleotides outside the gene matches: 11. CDR1 SQVTM and CDR2 ANQGSEA come from the germline V gene. CDR3 residues: CSAGGIQGGTEAFF. The DNA for the CDR3 is TGCAGCGCTGGGGGAATACAGGGGGGCACTGAAGCTTTCTTT.

The V and J genes are TRBV9 and TRBJ1-6, with a tentative D call TRBD1 (6 bases). The CDR3 covers 14 residues. The V gene's germline CDR1 is SGDLS and CDR2 YYNGEE. Trimming cost V 4 bases and J 7 bases, with 12 bases left between them. CDR3 in DNA: TGTGCCAGCAGCCAACAGGGATCGAATTCACCCCTCCACTTT. It yields the protein CASSQQGSNSPLHF.

This chain uses TRBV29-1 with TRBJ1-2; D is undetermined. The germline V gene encodes CDR1 SQVTM and CDR2 ANQGSEA. Trimming stripped 4 bases from V and 5 bases from J, with 8 bases between. This CDR3 spans 11 amino acids. The CDR3 DNA is TGCAGCGTTGCGATAGAGTATGGCTACACCTTC. It translates to CSVAIEYGYTF.

This rearrangement joins TRBV25-1 to TRBJ2-5; no reliable D call. CDR3 length equals 15 residues. From germline, CDR1 is MGHDK and CDR2 SYGVNS. With 3 bases removed from V and 0 bases from J, the gap between germline ends came to 11 bases. CDR3: CASSEGGAYQETQYF. In DNA form, the CDR3 reads TGTGCCAGCAGTGAGGGTGGAGCCTACCAAGAGACCCAGTACTTC. The variable domain in full, completed from reference TRBV25-1 and TRBJ2-5, reads EADIYQTPRYLVIGTGKKITLECSQTMGHDKMYWYQQDPGMELHLIHYSYGVNSTEKGDLSSESTVSRIRTEHFPLTLESARPSHTSQYLCASSEGGAYQETQYFGPGTRLLVL.